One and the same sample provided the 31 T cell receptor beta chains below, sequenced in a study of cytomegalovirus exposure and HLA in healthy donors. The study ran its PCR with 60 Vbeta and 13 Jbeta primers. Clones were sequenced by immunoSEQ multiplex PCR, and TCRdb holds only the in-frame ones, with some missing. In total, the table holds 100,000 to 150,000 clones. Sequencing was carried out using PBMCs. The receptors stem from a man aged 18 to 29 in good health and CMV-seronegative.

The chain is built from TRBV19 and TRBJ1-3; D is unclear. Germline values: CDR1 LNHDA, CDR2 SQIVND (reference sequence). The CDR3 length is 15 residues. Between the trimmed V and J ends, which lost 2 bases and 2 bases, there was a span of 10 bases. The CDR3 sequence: CASSIPAGTGNTIYF. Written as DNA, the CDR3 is TGTGCCAGTAGTATACCGGCGGGAACTGGAAACACCATATATTTT.

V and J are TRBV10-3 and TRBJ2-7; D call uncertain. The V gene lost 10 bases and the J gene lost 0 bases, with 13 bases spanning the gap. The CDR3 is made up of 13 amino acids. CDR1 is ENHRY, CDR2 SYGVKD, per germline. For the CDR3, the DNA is TGTGCCACCAACCCAGGTCTCTCCTACGAGCAGTACTTC. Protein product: CATNPGLSYEQYF.

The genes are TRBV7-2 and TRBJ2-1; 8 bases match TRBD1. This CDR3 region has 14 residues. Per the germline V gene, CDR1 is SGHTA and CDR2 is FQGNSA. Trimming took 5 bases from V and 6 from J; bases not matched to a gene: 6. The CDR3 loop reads CASSPGQAINEQFF. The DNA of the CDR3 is TGTGCCAGCAGCCCGGGACAGGCTATCAATGAGCAGTTCTTC.

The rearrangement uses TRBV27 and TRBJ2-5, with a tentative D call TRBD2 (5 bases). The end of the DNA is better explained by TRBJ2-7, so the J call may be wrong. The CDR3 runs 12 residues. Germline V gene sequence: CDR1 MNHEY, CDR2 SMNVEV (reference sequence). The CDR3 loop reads CASRNRGYEQYF. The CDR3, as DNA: TGTGCCAGCAGGAACCGGGGATACGAGCAGTACTTC.

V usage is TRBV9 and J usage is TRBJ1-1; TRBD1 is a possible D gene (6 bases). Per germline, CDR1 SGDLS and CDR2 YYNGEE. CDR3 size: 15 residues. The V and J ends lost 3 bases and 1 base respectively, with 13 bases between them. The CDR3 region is CASSAYRDPNTEAFF. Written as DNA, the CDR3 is TGTGCCAGCAGCGCGTACAGGGACCCGAACACTGAAGCTTTCTTT.

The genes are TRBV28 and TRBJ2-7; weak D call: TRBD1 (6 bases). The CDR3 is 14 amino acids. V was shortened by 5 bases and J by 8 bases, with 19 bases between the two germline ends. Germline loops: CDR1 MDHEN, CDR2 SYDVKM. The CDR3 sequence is CASSPSDRYTKQYF. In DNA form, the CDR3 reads TGTGCCAGCAGTCCCTCGGACAGATATACGAAGCAGTACTTC.

The CDR3 nucleotides are TGTGCCAGCAGCCAAACCGCCGCGGACGAGCAGTACTTC. Translation gives CASSQTAADEQYF. The chain couples TRBV9 to TRBJ2-7; no reliable D call. This CDR3 has 13 residues. With 4 bases removed from V and 5 bases from J, the gap between germline ends came to 13 bases. The germline V gene encodes CDR1 SGDLS and CDR2 YYNGEE.

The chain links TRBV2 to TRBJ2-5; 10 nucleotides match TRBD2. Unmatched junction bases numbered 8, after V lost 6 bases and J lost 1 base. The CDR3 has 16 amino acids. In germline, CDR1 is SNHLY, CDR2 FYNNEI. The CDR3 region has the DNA TGTGCCAGCAGAGAGCGGACTAGCGGATTCCAAGAGACCCAGTACTTC. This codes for CASRERTSGFQETQYF.

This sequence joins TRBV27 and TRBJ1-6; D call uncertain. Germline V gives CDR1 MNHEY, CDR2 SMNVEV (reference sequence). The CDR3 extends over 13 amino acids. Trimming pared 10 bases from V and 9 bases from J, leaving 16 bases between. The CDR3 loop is CATGAVEGSPLHF. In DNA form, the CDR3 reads TGTGCCACCGGCGCGGTAGAGGGTTCACCCCTCCACTTT.

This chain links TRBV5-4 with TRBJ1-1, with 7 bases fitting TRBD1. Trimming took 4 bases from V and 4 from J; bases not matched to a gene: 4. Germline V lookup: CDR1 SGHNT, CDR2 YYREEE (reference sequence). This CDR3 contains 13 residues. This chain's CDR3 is CASSPDRSTEAFF. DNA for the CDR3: TGTGCCAGCAGCCCGGACAGGAGCACTGAAGCTTTCTTT. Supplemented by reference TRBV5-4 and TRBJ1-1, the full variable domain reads ETGVTQSPTHLIKTRGQQVTLRCSSQSGHNTVSWYQQALGQGPQFIFQYYREEENGRGNFPPRFSGLQFPNYSSELNVNALELDDSALYLCASSPDRSTEAFFGQGTRLTVV.

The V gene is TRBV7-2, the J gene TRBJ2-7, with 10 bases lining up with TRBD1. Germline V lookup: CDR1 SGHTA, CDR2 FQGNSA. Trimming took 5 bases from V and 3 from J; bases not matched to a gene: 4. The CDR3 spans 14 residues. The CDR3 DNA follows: TGTGCCAGCAGCCCGGACAGGGGGGACTACGAGCAGTACTTC. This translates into CASSPDRGDYEQYF.

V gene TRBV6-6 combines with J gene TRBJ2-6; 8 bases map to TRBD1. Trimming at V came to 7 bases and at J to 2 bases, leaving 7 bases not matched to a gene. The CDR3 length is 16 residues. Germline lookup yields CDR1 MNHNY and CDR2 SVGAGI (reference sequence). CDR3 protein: CASNGQGGTGANVLTF. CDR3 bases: TGTGCCAGCAACGGACAGGGCGGCACTGGGGCCAACGTCCTGACTTTC.

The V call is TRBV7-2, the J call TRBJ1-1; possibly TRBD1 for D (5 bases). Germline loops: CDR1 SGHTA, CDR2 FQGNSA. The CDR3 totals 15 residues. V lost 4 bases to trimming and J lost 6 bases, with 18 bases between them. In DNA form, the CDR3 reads TGTGCCAGCAGCTCCGGGAGGGTGGGGGACGCTGAAGCTTTCTTT. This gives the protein CASSSGRVGDAEAFF.

DNA of the CDR3: TGTGCCTGGAGTGTTCGAGGGCGTTTGCGGCAGTACTTC. It is translated as CAWSVRGRLRQYF. The chain recombines TRBV30 with TRBJ2-7; perhaps TRBD2 as D (5 bases). The CDR3 extends over 13 amino acids. Germline CDR1 is GTSNPN and CDR2 is SVGIG (reference sequence). V lost 0 bases and J lost 9, with 15 bases in between.

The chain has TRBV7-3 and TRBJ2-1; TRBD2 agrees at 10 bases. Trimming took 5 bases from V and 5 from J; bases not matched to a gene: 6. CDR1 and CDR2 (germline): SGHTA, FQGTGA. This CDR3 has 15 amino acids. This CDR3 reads CASSGSSGSDNEQFF. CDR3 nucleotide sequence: TGTGCCAGCAGCGGATCTAGCGGGAGCGACAATGAGCAGTTCTTC.

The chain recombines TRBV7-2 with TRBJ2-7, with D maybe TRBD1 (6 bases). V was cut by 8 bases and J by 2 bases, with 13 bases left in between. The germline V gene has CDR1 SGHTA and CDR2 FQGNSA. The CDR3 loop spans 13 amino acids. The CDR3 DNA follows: TGTGCCAGCGTGTTGGGGGCCCCCTACGAGCAGTACTTC. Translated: CASVLGAPYEQYF.

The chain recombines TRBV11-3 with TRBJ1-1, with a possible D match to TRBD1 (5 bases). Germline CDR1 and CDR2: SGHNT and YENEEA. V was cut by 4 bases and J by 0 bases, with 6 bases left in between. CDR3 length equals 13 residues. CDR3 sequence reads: CASSWGVNTEAFF. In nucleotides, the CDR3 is TGTGCCAGCAGCTGGGGGGTGAACACTGAAGCTTTCTTT.

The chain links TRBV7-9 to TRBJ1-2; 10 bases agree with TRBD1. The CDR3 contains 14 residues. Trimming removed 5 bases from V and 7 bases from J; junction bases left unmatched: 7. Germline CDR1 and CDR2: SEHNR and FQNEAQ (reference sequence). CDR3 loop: CASSRPGQGSGYTF. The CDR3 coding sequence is TGTGCCAGCAGCCGTCCGGGACAGGGGTCTGGCTACACCTTC.

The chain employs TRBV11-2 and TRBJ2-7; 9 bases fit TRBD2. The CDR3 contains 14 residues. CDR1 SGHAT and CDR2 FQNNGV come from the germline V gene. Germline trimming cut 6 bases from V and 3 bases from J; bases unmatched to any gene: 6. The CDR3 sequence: CASSLTSGNYEQYF. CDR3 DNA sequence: TGTGCCAGCAGTTTGACTAGCGGCAACTACGAGCAGTACTTC.

CDR3 sequence reads: CASSPLSGGSSGNTIYF. CDR3 DNA: TGTGCCAGCTCACCACTTAGCGGGGGGAGCTCTGGAAACACCATATATTTT. The V and J genes are TRBV18 and TRBJ1-3; maybe TRBD1 (5 bases). CDR3 size: 17 residues. Deletions cut 1 base from V and 0 bases from J, with 13 bases between. The germline gives CDR1 KGHSH, CDR2 LQKENI.

CDR3 region: CASSQLVGGTGRFTEAFF. The CDR3 nucleotides are TGTGCCAGCAGCCAATTAGTCGGCGGGACAGGCAGATTTACTGAAGCTTTCTTT. The gene calls are TRBV16 and TRBJ1-1, with 8 bases aligning to TRBD1. V was clipped by 1 base and J by 5 bases; unmatched bases: 15. Germline V lookup: CDR1 KGHSY, CDR2 FQNENV. CDR3 length equals 18 residues.

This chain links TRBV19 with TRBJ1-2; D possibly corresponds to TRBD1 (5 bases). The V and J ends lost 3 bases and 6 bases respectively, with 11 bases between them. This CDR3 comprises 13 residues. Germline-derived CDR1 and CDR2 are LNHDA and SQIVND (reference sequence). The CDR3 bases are TGTGCCAGTAGTATGGTGGTCAGGGATGGCTACACCTTC. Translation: CASSMVVRDGYTF.

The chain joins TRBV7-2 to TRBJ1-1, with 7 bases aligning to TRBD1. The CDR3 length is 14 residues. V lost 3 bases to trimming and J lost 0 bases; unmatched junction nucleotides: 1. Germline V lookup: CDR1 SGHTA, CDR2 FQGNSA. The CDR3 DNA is TGTGCCAGCAGCTTGAGGGGGCTGAACACTGAAGCTTTCTTT. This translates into CASSLRGLNTEAFF. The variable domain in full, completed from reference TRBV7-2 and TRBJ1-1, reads GAGVSQSPSNKVTEKGKDVELRCDPISGHTALYWYRQSLGQGLEFLIYFQGNSAPDKSGLPSDRFSAERTGGSVSTLTIQRTQQEDSAVYLCASSLRGLNTEAFFGQGTRLTVV.

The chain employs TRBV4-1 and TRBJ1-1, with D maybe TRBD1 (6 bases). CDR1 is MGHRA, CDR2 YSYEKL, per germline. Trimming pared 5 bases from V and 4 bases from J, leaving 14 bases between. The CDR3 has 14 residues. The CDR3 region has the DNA TGCGCCAGCAGCGGCCCTCTCAGGGGCACTGAAGCTTTCTTT. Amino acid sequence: CASSGPLRGTEAFF.

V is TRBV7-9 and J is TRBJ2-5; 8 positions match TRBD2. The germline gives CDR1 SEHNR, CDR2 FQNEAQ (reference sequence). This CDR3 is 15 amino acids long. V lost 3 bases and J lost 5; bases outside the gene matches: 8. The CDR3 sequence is CASSLLLGTSETQYF. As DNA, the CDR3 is TGTGCCAGCAGCTTGCTACTTGGGACTAGTGAGACCCAGTACTTC.

CDR3 region: CATSDRDNSPLHF. The CDR3 coding sequence is TGTGCCACTTCGGACAGGGATAATTCACCCCTCCACTTT. The chain combines TRBV10-3 with TRBJ1-6; 8 bases map to TRBD1. V shed 10 bases, J shed 5 bases, and the junction held 4 bases outside the gene matches. Germline CDR1 ENHRY, CDR2 SYGVKD. CDR3 length equals 13 residues.

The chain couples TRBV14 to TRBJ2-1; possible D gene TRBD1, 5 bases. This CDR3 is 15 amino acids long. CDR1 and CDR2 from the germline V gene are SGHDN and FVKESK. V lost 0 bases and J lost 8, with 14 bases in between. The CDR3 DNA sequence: TGTGCCAGCAGCCAAGATCGGCAGGGTAGGGATGAGCAGTTCTTC. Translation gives CASSQDRQGRDEQFF.

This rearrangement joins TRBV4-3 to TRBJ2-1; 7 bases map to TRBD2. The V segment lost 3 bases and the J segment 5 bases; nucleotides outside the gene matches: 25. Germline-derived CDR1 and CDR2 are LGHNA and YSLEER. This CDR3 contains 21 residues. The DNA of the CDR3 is TGCGCCAGCAGCCATCCCTCTATTCTAGCGGACCCGACCCGAAGAAACAATGAGCAGTTCTTC. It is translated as CASSHPSILADPTRRNNEQFF.

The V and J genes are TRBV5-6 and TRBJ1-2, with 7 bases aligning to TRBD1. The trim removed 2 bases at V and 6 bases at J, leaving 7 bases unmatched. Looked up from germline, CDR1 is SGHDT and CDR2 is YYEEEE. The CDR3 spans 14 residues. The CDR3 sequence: CASSFGQVGHGYTF. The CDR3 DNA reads TGTGCCAGCAGCTTCGGACAGGTGGGGCATGGCTACACCTTC. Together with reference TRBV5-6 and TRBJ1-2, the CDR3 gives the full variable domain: DAGVTQSPTHLIKTRGQQVTLRCSPKSGHDTVSWYQQALGQGPQFIFQYYEEEERQRGNFPDRFSGHQFPNYSSELNVNALLLGDSALYLCASSFGQVGHGYTFGSGTRLTVV.

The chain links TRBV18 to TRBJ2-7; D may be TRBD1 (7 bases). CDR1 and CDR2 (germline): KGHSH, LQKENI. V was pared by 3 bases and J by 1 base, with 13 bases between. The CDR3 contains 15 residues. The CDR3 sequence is CASSPLQGRSYEQYF. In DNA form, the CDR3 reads TGTGCCAGCTCACCTCTACAGGGGAGGTCCTACGAGCAGTACTTC.

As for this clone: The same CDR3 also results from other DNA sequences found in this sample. CDR3: CASSESEGSPAPFF. The DNA of the CDR3 is TGTGCCAGCAGCGAGTCCGAGGGCTCTCCAGCTCCTTTCTTT. The chain employs TRBV6-4 and TRBJ1-1; the D is unclear. V gave up 6 bases and J gave up 12 bases, with 23 bases separating them. Germline V gene sequence: CDR1 MRHNA, CDR2 SNTAGT. This CDR3 contains 14 residues.